This entry is about one T cell receptor beta chain. Its antigen is not identified. Repertoires were generated with immunoSEQ multiplex PCR, while TCRdb's copy carries only in-frame clones and drops some. The sample has roughly 1,500,000 clones; approximately 98.5% are singletons. The entry originates in a study of shared clonotypes between healthy human individuals. Whole-study context: Per donor, three plates held CD4 naive cells, three held CD4 memory, two held CD8 naive and one held CD8 memory.

The germline V gene has CDR1 SGHTA and CDR2 FQGNSA. V dropped 5 bases and J dropped 3 bases, with 8 bases sitting between them. The CDR3 length is 12 residues. The donors, healthy adults who were HIV-negative, had experienced no recent acute infections or vaccinations. Study results and limitations: Sharing across four donors was highest in naive CD4 (roughly 5%) and lowest in memory CD8 (around 0.4%). The generation probabilities recorded for non-shared clonotypes fell below those of clonotypes shared by all four donors.

The source is a man aged 25-45 years in good health. V gene TRBV7-2 combines with J gene TRBJ2-7; perhaps TRBD1 as D (6 bases). The sample was naive CD4+ T cells sorted from blood. The subset denotes: CD45RA+ positively selected. The CDR3 loop is CASSKDSYEQYF. DNA for the CDR3: TGTGCCAGCAGCAAGGACAGCTACGAGCAGTACTTC.